The 14 T cell receptor beta chains presented below share a single source sample, sequenced in a study of blood T cell repertoires in COVID-19. Some clones are missing from TCRdb's copy, which holds only in-frame ones; the method was immunoSEQ multiplex PCR. The sample consists of 250,000 to 300,000 clones, about 90% of them appearing once. The material sequenced was peripheral blood. These TCRs come from a young woman with COVID-19, enrolled during active disease.

The chain uses TRBV7-9 and TRBJ2-7; TRBD2 aligns across 9 bases. Trimming cost V 5 bases and J 2 bases; bases outside gene matches: 7. Germline V CDR1 and CDR2: SEHNR, FQNEAQ (reference sequence). The CDR3 spans 15 residues. The CDR3, as DNA: TGTGCCAGCAGCCCTGGCCTAGCGGGACCCTACGAGCAGTACTTC. Translating it yields CASSPGLAGPYEQYF.

J is TRBJ1-2 and V is TRBV28, with TRBD1 identical over 7 bases. Per the germline V gene, CDR1 is MDHEN and CDR2 is SYDVKM. With V trimmed by 5 bases and J by 8 bases, 5 bases remained unmatched. CDR3 length: 12 amino acids. This chain's CDR3 is CASSARDSGYTF. The CDR3 nucleotides read TGTGCCAGCAGTGCCCGGGACAGCGGCTACACCTTC.

In nucleotides, the CDR3 is TGTGCCAGCAGTTTTCGCCGGACTCCCCTGGAACCCGGGGAGCTGTTTTTT. This encodes CASSFRRTPLEPGELFF. V is TRBV27 and J is TRBJ2-2; tentatively, D is TRBD2 (5 bases). From germline, CDR1 is MNHEY and CDR2 SMNVEV (reference sequence). Between the trimmed V and J ends, which lost 3 bases and 6 bases, there was a span of 20 bases. The CDR3 contains 17 residues.

The CDR3 DNA sequence: TGTGCCAGCAGCTTAAGAAACAGGGGGGGCAATCAGCCCCAGCATTTT. Translated: CASSLRNRGGNQPQHF. J is TRBJ1-5 and V is TRBV7-8; TRBD1 matches 8 bases. V gave up 2 bases and J gave up 2 bases; unmatched junction bases: 5. Germline V gene lookup returns CDR1 SGHVS and CDR2 FQNEAQ. The CDR3 covers 16 residues.

The V gene is TRBV2, the J gene TRBJ1-1; D may be TRBD1 (6 bases). This CDR3 is 14 amino acids long. V lost 3 bases and J lost 4, with 12 bases in between. Germline CDR1 SNHLY, CDR2 FYNNEI. This chain's CDR3 is CASSESGGGTEAFF. CDR3 sequence (DNA): TGTGCCAGCAGTGAGTCTGGGGGCGGCACTGAAGCTTTCTTT.

This clone was detected only a few times. The chain has TRBV4-3 and TRBJ2-2; D perhaps matches TRBD1 (5 bases). Germline V gene lookup returns CDR1 LGHNA and CDR2 YSLEER. The CDR3 has 17 amino acids. The ends were cut back, 1 base at V and 4 bases at J, with 16 bases in the middle. CDR3 coding DNA: TGCGCCAGCAGCCAAGTCACCCCAGGGTCCGGCACCGGGGAGCTGTTTTTT. This translates into CASSQVTPGSGTGELFF.

The V gene is TRBV11-2, the J gene TRBJ2-3; 7 nucleotides line up with TRBD1. The CDR3 is 18 amino acids. Germline trimming cut 1 base from V and 0 bases from J; bases unmatched to any gene: 10. Germline CDR1 is SGHAT and CDR2 is FQNNGV. The CDR3 here is CASSLGLGQMPSTDTQYF. Written as DNA, the CDR3 is TGTGCCAGCAGCTTAGGGCTGGGACAGATGCCTAGCACAGATACGCAGTATTTT.

The V and J genes are TRBV6-2 or TRBV6-3 and TRBJ2-5; 7 bases match TRBD2. CDR1 MNHEY and CDR2 SVGEGT come from the germline V gene. There are 17 residues in the CDR3. V was pared by 6 bases and J by 9 bases, with 22 bases of the junction left unmatched. CDR3 nucleotide sequence: TGTGCCAGCAGCCGAGGACGGGGCCAGGAGGCGGGAGTCCCCCAGTACTTC. This codes for CASSRGRGQEAGVPQYF.

CDR3 in DNA: TGCGCCAGCAGCCAAACTAGCGGAGGGCAAGAGACCCAGTACTTC. It is translated as CASSQTSGGQETQYF. The rearrangement uses TRBV4-3 and TRBJ2-5; TRBD2 agrees at 8 bases. Trimming cost V 2 bases and J 2 bases; bases outside gene matches: 4. This CDR3 is 15 amino acids long. Germline V gene lookup returns CDR1 LGHNA and CDR2 YSLEER.

The chain links TRBV7-2 to TRBJ1-1; D is uncertain. V dropped 5 bases and J dropped 5 bases, with 12 bases sitting between them. The CDR3 runs 13 residues. CDR1 SGHTA and CDR2 FQGNSA come from the germline V gene. CDR3 in amino acids: CASSPVGRTEAFF. As DNA, the CDR3 is TGTGCCAGCAGCCCCGTGGGGAGAACTGAAGCTTTCTTT.

The chain employs TRBV4-1 and TRBJ2-1, with 12 bases fitting TRBD2. The CDR3 contains 16 residues. With 3 bases clipped from V and 6 bases from J, the junction kept 6 bases outside the gene matches. Germline V gene data show CDR1 as MGHRA and CDR2 as YSYEKL. CDR3 nucleotides: TGCGCCAGCAGCCATCCCGGACTAGCGGGGCGCAATGAGCAGTTCTTC. Amino acids: CASSHPGLAGRNEQFF.

V and J are TRBV7-8 and TRBJ1-4; 8 bases are shared with TRBD1. There are 16 residues in the CDR3. CDR1 SGHVS and CDR2 FQNEAQ come from the germline V gene. V lost 0 bases to trimming and J lost 2 bases; unmatched junction nucleotides: 2. Here the CDR3 DNA reads TGTGCCAGCAGCTTAGCGCAGGGGGCGACTAATGAAAAACTGTTTTTT. Translated, it gives CASSLAQGATNEKLFF.

This sequence joins TRBV9 and TRBJ2-3; TRBD2 aligns across 12 bases. After removal of 4 bases from V and 2 bases from J, the junction contained 17 bases not matched to a gene. This CDR3 spans 20 amino acids. Germline lookup yields CDR1 SGDLS and CDR2 YYNGEE. The CDR3 loop is CASSSHPGLAGRTVTDTQYF. DNA for the CDR3: TGTGCCAGCAGCTCCCACCCGGGACTAGCGGGTCGTACGGTCACAGATACGCAGTATTTT.

The chain couples TRBV19 to TRBJ1-1; D gene uncertain. The CDR3 covers 14 residues. The ends were cut back, 6 bases at V and 1 base at J, with 12 bases in the middle. The germline gives CDR1 LNHDA, CDR2 SQIVND (reference sequence). CDR3: CASRWGGGNTEAFF. The CDR3, as DNA: TGTGCCAGTAGGTGGGGTGGAGGGAACACTGAAGCTTTCTTT.